This TCR beta chain was captured by sequencing in a study of blood T cell repertoires in COVID-19. The CDR3 covers 16 residues. Looked up from germline, CDR1 is SGDLS and CDR2 is YYNGEE. Trimming removed 0 bases from V and 0 bases from J, with 10 bases in between. Sequencing was performed with immunoSEQ multiplex PCR; in TCRdb, only in-frame clones are kept and a portion is missing. Of some 290,000 clones listed, roughly 93% are singletons. All enrollees were roughly 18 to 100 years old and from roughly 26 US areas. Sequenced sample: PBMCs or T cells enriched from blood (not recorded which). The sequence was collected from a woman aged 40 to 50 with acute COVID-19. The J gene is TRBJ1-3, the V gene TRBV9, with unresolved D. Written as DNA, the CDR3 is TGTGCCAGCAGCGTAGTTCCCGGGGACTCTGGAAACACCATATATTTT. Encoded protein: CASSVVPGDSGNTIYF.